This TCR beta chain was recorded in a study of blood T cell repertoires in COVID-19 (dated by TCRdb to 2020 to 2021). Broadly, across the study: Samples from collaborators originated in the United States, Italy and Spain and spanned both the acute and convalescent phases of COVID-19. The prospective study material was composed of cDNA or gDNA derived from T cells, B-cell-depleted T cells, or PBMCs. The dataset comprised deeply sampled blood TCRbeta repertoires from subjects exposed to, actively infected with, or recovered from COVID-19. A freely available public database, intended as a resource for researchers studying the immune response to SARS-CoV-2, is where the repertoires were released. Samples were obtained from the ongoing ImmuneRACE study (first 160 participants) and from some 1,300 subjects provided by 6 global collaborators. Nearly every sample came with metadata listing a de-identified subject ID, COVID-19 status, age in years and sex. Where available, HLA class I and class II types were obtained from metadata supplied by the sample provider rather than from assay-based typing.

Concerning this clone itself: Its antigen target is currently unknown. Per-nucleotide qualities are absent, and no much larger clonotype sits a single base away.

Study-wide conclusions, independent of this receptor: The amount of clinical and demographic metadata varied by source and participant and was provided uncurated.

Enrolling through a virtual design, the prospective study's participants ranged in age from roughly 18 to 95 years and lived across roughly 23 United States geographic areas. To assign participants to cohorts, the prospective study relied on clinical history that participants themselves reported in a screening survey and a study questionnaire. Recovered participants in ImmuneRACE Cohort 3 were defined by two consecutive negative NP/OP PCR tests, clearance by a healthcare professional, or resolution of symptoms. In the prospective study, mobile phlebotomists collected whole blood, serum and a nasopharyngeal or oropharyngeal swab from each participant. Prospective study participants could optionally give additional blood draws and questionnaires over an approximately two-month period. Before DNA extraction, blood samples from the prospective study were shipped at room temperature or frozen. V is trimmed back by 0 bases and J by 3 bases, and the junction contains 1 base that no gene match accounts for. Measured from the cysteine to the phenylalanine, the CDR3 is 15 residues long. CDR3 DNA is the only sequence kept; it has 45 bases, read in frame from the first base. In the germline V gene, CDR1 corresponds to SGDLS and CDR2 to YYNGEE.

TCRbeta CDR3 regions were amplified from genomic DNA by means of the immunoSEQ Assay, a bias-controlled multiplex PCR. Regarding the original processing steps: Within the assay, amplification of reference gene primers was used to estimate how many nucleated cells each sample contained. Sequence reads were collapsed and filtered to measure the absolute abundance of every unique TCRbeta CDR3 rearrangement. Productive Simpson clonality was computed per sample as the square root of Simpson's diversity index over productive rearrangements. Imported from immuneACCESS, the table was reduced by TCRdb to in-frame sequences with V and J called. These copies leave out some clones; in studies compared against another copy, an unresolved V gene accounts for under half, and the cause of the remainder is not known. V, J and clone size reflect that table, while D and trimming were determined from the DNA. The sample contains approximately 360,000 clones, under 85% of them found a single time. The top ten clones comprise about 4.8% of the sample.

The specimen sequenced was PBMCs or T cells enriched from blood (not recorded which). This sequence was found in a woman aged 45-59 years who had recovered from COVID-19. The chain joins TRBV9 to TRBJ2-2, with 8 bases in between that match TRBD1. The DNA reads TGTGCCAGCAGCGTAGGACAGGGGTACACCGGGGAGCTGTTTTTT. Its protein product is CASSVGQGYTGELFF.